The T cell receptor (beta chain) described here comes from a study of cytomegalovirus exposure and HLA in healthy donors. About this clone itself: Its antigen remains unidentified.

Trimming cost V 0 bases and J 4 bases, with 16 bases left between them. CDR3 length: 17 amino acids. Germline V gives CDR1 ENHRY, CDR2 SYGVKD. Findings and limits, study-wide: With later analysis, a missense DCLRE1C variant became linked to TCR beta V- and J-gene trimming.

Donors consisted of healthy bone marrow donors. Primers included in the PCR were 60 Vbeta and 13 Jbeta primers. TCRdb's table, derived via immunoSEQ multiplex PCR, lists solely in-frame clones and lacks some. Seen here are roughly 180,000 clones, approximately 80% observed once, and the top ten hold about 0.82%. The sequencing input was PBMCs. The TCR sequence derives from a woman aged 18-29 years in good health and CMV-seronegative. The rearrangement links TRBV10-3 to TRBJ1-5; the D gene is possibly TRBD1 (6 bases). CDR3 bases: TGTGCCATCAGTGAGTCCCCAGTGGGAGGGGGGAATCAGCCCCAGCATTTT. Translating it yields CAISESPVGGGNQPQHF.